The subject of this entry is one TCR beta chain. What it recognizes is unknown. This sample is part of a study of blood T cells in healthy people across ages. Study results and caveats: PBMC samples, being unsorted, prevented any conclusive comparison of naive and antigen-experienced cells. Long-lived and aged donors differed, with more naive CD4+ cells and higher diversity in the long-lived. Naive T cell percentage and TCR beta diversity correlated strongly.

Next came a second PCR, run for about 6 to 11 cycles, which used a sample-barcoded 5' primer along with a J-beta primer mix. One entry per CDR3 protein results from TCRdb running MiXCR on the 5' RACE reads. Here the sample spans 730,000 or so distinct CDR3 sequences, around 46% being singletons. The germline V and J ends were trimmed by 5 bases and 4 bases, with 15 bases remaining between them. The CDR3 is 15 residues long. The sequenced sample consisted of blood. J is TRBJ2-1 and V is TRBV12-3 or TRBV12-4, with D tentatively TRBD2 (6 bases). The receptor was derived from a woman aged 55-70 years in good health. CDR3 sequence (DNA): TGTGCCAGCAGTGCGGGACTTTCGGAGTACAATGAGCAGTTCTTC. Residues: CASSAGLSEYNEQFF.